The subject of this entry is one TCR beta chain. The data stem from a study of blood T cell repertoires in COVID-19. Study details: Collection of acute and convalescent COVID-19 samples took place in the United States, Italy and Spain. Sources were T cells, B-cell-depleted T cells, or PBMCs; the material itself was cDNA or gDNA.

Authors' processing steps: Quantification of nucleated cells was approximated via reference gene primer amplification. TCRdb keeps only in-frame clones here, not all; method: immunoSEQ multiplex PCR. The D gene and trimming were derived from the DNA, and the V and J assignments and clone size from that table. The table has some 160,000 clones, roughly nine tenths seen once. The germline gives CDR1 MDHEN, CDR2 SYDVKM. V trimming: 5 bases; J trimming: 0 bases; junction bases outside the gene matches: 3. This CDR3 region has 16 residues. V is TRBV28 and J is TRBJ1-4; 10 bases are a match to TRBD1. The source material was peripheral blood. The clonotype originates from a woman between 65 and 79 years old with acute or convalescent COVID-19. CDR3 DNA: TGTGCCAGCAGTCGACAGGGGGCCTCAACTAATGAAAAACTGTTTTTT. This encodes CASSRQGASTNEKLFF.